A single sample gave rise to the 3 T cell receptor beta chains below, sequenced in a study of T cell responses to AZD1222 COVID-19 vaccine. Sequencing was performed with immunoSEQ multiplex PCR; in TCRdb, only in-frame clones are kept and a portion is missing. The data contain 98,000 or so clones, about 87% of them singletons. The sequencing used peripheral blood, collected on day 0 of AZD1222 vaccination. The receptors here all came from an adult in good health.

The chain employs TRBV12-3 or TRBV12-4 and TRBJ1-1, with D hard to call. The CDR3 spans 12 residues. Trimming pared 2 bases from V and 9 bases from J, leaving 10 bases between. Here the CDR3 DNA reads TGTGCCAGCAGTTTAACGGCAGCGAAAGCTTTCTTT. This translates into CASSLTAAKAFF.

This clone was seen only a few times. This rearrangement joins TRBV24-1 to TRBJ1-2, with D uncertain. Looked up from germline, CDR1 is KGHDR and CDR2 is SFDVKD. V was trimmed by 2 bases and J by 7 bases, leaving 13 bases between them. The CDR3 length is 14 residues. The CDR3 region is CATSDSLSLLGYTF. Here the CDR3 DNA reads TGTGCCACCAGTGATTCTCTATCGCTGCTTGGCTACACCTTC.

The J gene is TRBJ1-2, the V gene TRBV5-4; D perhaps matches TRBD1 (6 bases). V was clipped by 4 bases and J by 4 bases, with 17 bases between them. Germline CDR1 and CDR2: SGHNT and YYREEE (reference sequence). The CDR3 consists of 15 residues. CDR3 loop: CASSPQGSLGYGYTF. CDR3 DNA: TGTGCCAGCAGCCCTCAGGGGTCCCTGGGCTATGGCTACACCTTC.